These 22 T cell receptor beta chains were all obtained from the same sample, sequenced in a study of T cells after yellow fever vaccination. TCRdb re-called the 5' RACE reads through MiXCR, storing one row per CDR3 protein. Altogether around 600,000 distinct CDR3 sequences are present, around an eighth being singletons, with the ten largest covering more than 12%. The sample consisted of PBMCs, taken on the day of the yellow fever booster vaccination. The origin of the receptors is a young man who received the YFV17D yellow fever vaccine.

This clonotype was seen at least ten times. The rearrangement uses TRBV7-2 and TRBJ2-7; possible D gene TRBD1, 6 bases. CDR3 length: 14 residues. CDR1 and CDR2 (germline): SGHTA, FQGNSA. Trimming left V 5 bases short and J 2 bases short, with 13 bases between. CDR3 nucleotides: TGTGCCAGCAGCCCCCGAGGGGGTCCCTACGAGCAGTACTTC. Translation: CASSPRGGPYEQYF. The full variable domain, its missing parts supplied by reference TRBV7-2 and TRBJ2-7, is GAGVSQSPSNKVTEKGKDVELRCDPISGHTALYWYRQSLGQGLEFLIYFQGNSAPDKSGLPSDRFSAERTGGSVSTLTIQRTQQEDSAVYLCASSPRGGPYEQYFGPGTRLTVT.

J is TRBJ2-3 and V is TRBV19; 7 positions match TRBD2. V gave up 4 bases and J gave up 9 bases; unmatched junction bases: 4. Germline V gene sequence: CDR1 LNHDA, CDR2 SQIVND (reference sequence). This CDR3 region has 12 residues. The CDR3, as DNA: TGTGCCAGTAGTAAGCCGACTAGCACGCAGTATTTT. This translates into CASSKPTSTQYF.

The chain carries TRBV4-2 and TRBJ1-1; D is unclear. This CDR3 has 13 amino acids. V was pared by 2 bases and J by 4 bases, with 8 bases between. Germline V CDR1 and CDR2: LGHNA, YNFKEQ. The CDR3 sequence: CASSQRDLTEAFF. The CDR3 DNA sequence: TGTGCCAGCAGCCAACGGGATCTCACTGAAGCTTTCTTT.

The V call is TRBV28, the J call TRBJ1-5, with TRBD1 as a possible D gene (6 bases). The V gene lost 11 bases and the J gene lost 7 bases, with 15 bases spanning the gap. Germline loops: CDR1 MDHEN, CDR2 SYDVKM. The CDR3 is made up of 12 amino acids. Here the CDR3 reads CAGKRGGQPQHF. CDR3 nucleotide sequence: TGTGCCGGAAAAAGGGGGGGCCAGCCCCAGCATTTT.

V usage is TRBV7-2 and J usage is TRBJ1-2, with D uncertain. V dropped 0 bases and J dropped 5 bases, with 7 bases sitting between them. In germline, CDR1 is SGHTA, CDR2 FQGNSA. The CDR3 is made up of 13 amino acids. The CDR3 loop is CASSLAMGYGYTF. CDR3 coding DNA: TGTGCCAGCAGCTTAGCGATGGGGTATGGCTACACCTTC.

Points on this clonotype: Mismatch with germline at one junction end may stem from a read error. The chain combines TRBV6-1 with TRBJ1-4, with D unclear. Per germline, CDR1 MNHNS and CDR2 SASEGT. CDR3 length equals 12 residues. This CDR3 is CASREEGGKLFF. Here the CDR3 DNA reads TGTGCCAGCAGGGAAGAAGGAGGTAAACTGTTTTTT.

The rearrangement links TRBV20-1 to TRBJ2-1; D gene ambiguous. Germline values: CDR1 DFQATT, CDR2 SNEGSKA (reference sequence). V was shortened by 1 base and J by 3 bases, with 4 bases between the two germline ends. This CDR3 region has 12 residues. CDR3 sequence: CSARGIYNEQFF. The CDR3 DNA sequence: TGCAGTGCTAGAGGGATCTACAATGAGCAGTTCTTC.

The chain combines TRBV27 with TRBJ2-1; TRBD2 aligns across 14 bases. The CDR3 is 16 residues long. The junction had 6 bases not matched to a gene; V was cut back by 1 base and J by 10 bases. Germline loops: CDR1 MNHEY, CDR2 SMNVEV (reference sequence). The CDR3 coding sequence is TGTGCCAGCAGTTTATTTATCGGACTAGCGGGAGGAGAGCAGTTCTTC. Encoded protein: CASSLFIGLAGGEQFF.

This rearrangement joins TRBV9 to TRBJ2-3; a weak D match, TRBD2 (5 bases). Trimming stripped 4 bases from V and 4 bases from J, with 7 bases between. Germline CDR1 SGDLS, CDR2 YYNGEE. The CDR3 consists of 12 residues. This CDR3 is CASSRTADTQYF. The CDR3 DNA is TGTGCCAGCAGCAGGACTGCAGATACGCAGTATTTT.

The J gene is TRBJ2-2, the V gene TRBV7-2; weak D call: TRBD1 (6 bases). Germline CDR1 is SGHTA and CDR2 is FQGNSA. V was trimmed by 5 bases and J by 2 bases, leaving 18 bases between them. The CDR3 spans 17 residues. The DNA of the CDR3 is TGTGCCAGCAGCCCCCAGGGGCCCCTTTATAACACCGGGGAGCTGTTTTTT. Protein sequence: CASSPQGPLYNTGELFF.

In its sample, this clonotype was seen many times. The rearrangement uses TRBV20-1 and TRBJ2-7; the D gene is possibly TRBD1 (8 bases). Germline CDR1 reads DFQATT; CDR2 reads SNEGSKA (reference sequence). The V and J ends lost 3 bases and 2 bases respectively, with 20 bases between them. The CDR3 length is 16 residues. The CDR3 nucleotides read TGCAGTGCTAGGCGTAACAGGGGGGGAGATACCTACGAGCAGTACTTC. It is translated as CSARRNRGGDTYEQYF.

The chain links TRBV20-1 to TRBJ2-3; 7 bases are shared with TRBD2. Per germline, CDR1 DFQATT and CDR2 SNEGSKA (reference sequence). The CDR3 totals 14 residues. Losses at the gene ends were 2 bases for V and 6 bases for J; bases not matched to a gene: 8. CDR3 sequence (DNA): TGCAGTGCTAGAAAGGCGGGGGTGGGGGATACGCAGTATTTT. Protein: CSARKAGVGDTQYF.

The chain employs TRBV4-1 and TRBJ2-6; D is ambiguous. Trimming removed 0 bases at V and 0 bases at J, with 12 bases between. The CDR3 covers 18 residues. Germline-derived CDR1 and CDR2 are MGHRA and YSYEKL. The CDR3 DNA reads TGCGCCAGCAGCCAAGAAGGGCTCCTGGTCTCTGGGGCCAACGTCCTGACTTTC. Translating gives CASSQEGLLVSGANVLTF.

The rearrangement links TRBV29-1 to TRBJ2-3; 11 bases line up with TRBD2. CDR1 is SQVTM, CDR2 ANQGSEA, per germline. This CDR3 has 15 amino acids. V lost 7 bases, J lost 5 bases, and 11 bases stayed unmatched. The CDR3 reads CSAGTSGFSGDTQYF. The CDR3 DNA sequence: TGCAGCGCCGGGACTAGCGGTTTTTCGGGAGATACGCAGTATTTT.

V usage is TRBV12-5 and J usage is TRBJ2-7; D unclear. V shed 7 bases and J shed 7 bases, with 11 bases lying between them. This CDR3 is built from 11 residues. Germline lookup yields CDR1 LGHNT and CDR2 FRNRAP. CDR3 DNA: TGTGCTAGTGCCCAAGTCCGGGAGCAGTACTTC. Translated, it gives CASAQVREQYF.

The chain is built from TRBV29-1 and TRBJ2-1; 16 nucleotides align to TRBD2. J was trimmed by 9 bases and V by 6 bases; bases with no gene match: 8. CDR3 length: 15 residues. Germline V gene lookup returns CDR1 SQVTM and CDR2 ANQGSEA. CDR3 in amino acids: CSVAWGLAGGAEQFF. The CDR3 coding sequence is TGCAGCGTCGCCTGGGGACTAGCGGGGGGGGCTGAGCAGTTCTTC.

This chain uses TRBV4-3 with TRBJ2-3, with 8 bases that match TRBD2. This CDR3 region has 16 residues. With 0 bases clipped from V and 6 bases from J, the junction kept 8 bases outside the gene matches. Per germline, CDR1 LGHNA and CDR2 YSLEER. The CDR3 region is CASSQERGGRWDTQYF. In DNA form, the CDR3 reads TGCGCCAGCAGCCAAGAACGGGGGGGACGATGGGATACGCAGTATTTT.

This clonotype appeared many times. The chain has TRBV7-2 and TRBJ2-7; 8 bases match TRBD2. The CDR3 runs to 15 residues. The junction had 12 bases not matched to a gene; V was cut back by 5 bases and J by 6 bases. Looked up from germline, CDR1 is SGHTA and CDR2 is FQGNSA. CDR3: CASSATSGPITEQYF. The CDR3, as DNA: TGTGCCAGCAGCGCAACTAGCGGTCCGATAACCGAGCAGTACTTC.

This clonotype occurred a few times. The chain couples TRBV20-1 to TRBJ1-4; 11 bases are shared with TRBD1. The CDR3 is 14 amino acids. V gave up 4 bases and J gave up 6 bases; unmatched junction bases: 4. Germline assignment: CDR1 DFQATT and CDR2 SNEGSKA (reference sequence). This CDR3 is CSATMDRGHEKLFF. In nucleotides, the CDR3 is TGCAGTGCTACCATGGACAGGGGGCATGAAAAACTGTTTTTT.

This clonotype was counted only a few times. The chain employs TRBV5-6 and TRBJ2-7, with 15 bases aligning to TRBD2. The trim removed 3 bases at V and 4 bases at J, leaving 5 bases unmatched. The CDR3 consists of 16 residues. Per the germline V gene, CDR1 is SGHDT and CDR2 is YYEEEE. The chain's CDR3 is CASSWRTSGRDYEQYF. The CDR3 nucleotides read TGTGCCAGCAGCTGGAGGACTAGCGGGAGGGATTACGAGCAGTACTTC.

The chain has TRBV19 and TRBJ2-2, with TRBD1 matching over 8 bases. V was pared by 7 bases and J by 2 bases, with 3 bases of the junction left unmatched. This CDR3 region has 14 residues. Germline assignment: CDR1 LNHDA and CDR2 SQIVND (reference sequence). Here the CDR3 DNA reads TGTGCCAGTAAGGACAGGGCCAACACCGGGGAGCTGTTTTTT. Translation: CASKDRANTGELFF.

This clonotype occurred a few times. The chain recombines TRBV20-1 with TRBJ1-2; D is perhaps TRBD1 (5 bases). Between the trimmed V and J ends, which lost 0 bases and 7 bases, there was a span of 15 bases. The CDR3 loop spans 14 amino acids. Germline lookup yields CDR1 DFQATT and CDR2 SNEGSKA (reference sequence). This chain's CDR3 is CSARDEGTKSGYTF. DNA for the CDR3: TGCAGTGCTAGAGATGAAGGGACTAAAAGTGGCTACACCTTC.